Sequencing of this T cell receptor beta chain was carried out in a study of regulatory T cells in long-lasting Graves disease. Study outcomes and limitations: Owing to a sample size that was small, accuracy may have been reduced. Public clonotype sharing was higher in persistent than newly diagnosed patients.

Arm-PCR of CDR3 regions and iRepertoire HTBI primers were the basis on which TCR beta libraries were built. TCRdb re-called the multiplex PCR reads through MiXCR, storing one row per CDR3 protein. This table has hundreds of thousands of distinct CDR3 sequences, about 11% appearing once. Germline CDR1 is MNHEY and CDR2 is SMNVEV (reference sequence). Deletions cut 1 base from V and 0 bases from J, with 13 bases between. The length of the CDR3 is 16 residues. This clonotype was detected many times. As yet, its antigen is unknown. Time point given: newly diagnosed GD, antithyroid drugs for less than 3 months. From PBMCs, RNA was extracted and then used to make the TCR library. The same data also contributed to another study, on T cells in Graves' hyperthyroidism and ophthalmopathy. That paper states: An absence of ophthalmopathy progression within 18 months meant stable Graves' hyperthyroidism. Initially, a first-round RT-PCR of the TCR CDR3 employed the HTBI primer set.

The starting material was peripheral blood mononuclear cells (PBMCs), obtained at new diagnosis, from a patient treated with antithyroid drugs. This TCR came from a woman aged 25-40 years with Graves disease. V gene TRBV27 combines with J gene TRBJ2-7, with D possibly being TRBD2 (7 bases). The CDR3 loop is CASSLWRGPSSYEQYF. CDR3 DNA: TGTGCCAGCAGTTTATGGCGGGGGCCGAGCTCCTACGAGCAGTACTTC.